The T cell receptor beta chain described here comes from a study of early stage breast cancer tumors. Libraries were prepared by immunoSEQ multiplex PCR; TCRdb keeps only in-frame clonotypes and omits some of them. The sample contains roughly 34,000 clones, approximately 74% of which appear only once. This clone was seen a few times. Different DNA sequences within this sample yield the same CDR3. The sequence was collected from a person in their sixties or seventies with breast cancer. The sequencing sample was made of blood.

The CDR3 DNA reads TGTGCCAGCTCACCGGGGGGGTATAGCAATCAGCCCCAGCATTTT. Amino acid sequence: CASSPGGYSNQPQHF. This rearrangement joins TRBV18 to TRBJ1-5, with D perhaps TRBD1 (5 bases). V was shortened by 3 bases and J by 0 bases, with 9 bases between the two germline ends. Germline CDR1 is KGHSH and CDR2 is LQKENI. The CDR3 contains 15 residues.